The present TCR beta chain was sequenced within a study of beta chain features in type 1 diabetes. The CDR3 spans 13 residues. Trimming cost V 5 bases and J 6 bases; bases outside gene matches: 9. CDR1 SQVTM and CDR2 ANQGSEA come from the germline V gene. There are a few counts of this clone. Antigen: not known. Study observations and caveats: Any role of HLA type in TCRB rearrangement remained unresolved here.

Of the isolated RNA, all was reverse transcribed, and so the sequenced material was expressed TCRB transcripts. Only in-frame clones appear in the TCRdb table, and some are missing; sequencing was by immunoSEQ multiplex PCR. The sample holds approximately 400,000 clones, roughly 16% seen once. The clonotype was recovered from a woman between 18 and 29 years old in good health. The material sequenced was naive CD4+ T cells from blood. The chain uses TRBV29-1 and TRBJ2-7, with 8 positions matching TRBD2. The CDR3 is CSVTAGGRPEQYF. The CDR3 coding sequence is TGCAGCGTTACCGCGGGAGGACGCCCCGAGCAGTACTTC.